A single sample is the source of the 26 T cell receptor beta chains below, sequenced in a study of blood T cell repertoires in COVID-19. The method was immunoSEQ multiplex PCR; TCRdb's version includes in-frame clones alone and lacks a portion of them. The sample has approximately 100,000 clones, approximately 82% seen once. Sequenced input: peripheral blood. These receptor sequences come from a man between 65 and 80 years old with acute or convalescent COVID-19.

The chain uses TRBV7-8 and TRBJ1-5, with D possibly matching TRBD1 (5 bases). There are 16 residues in the CDR3. Germline V gives CDR1 SGHVS, CDR2 FQNEAQ. V lost 1 base to trimming and J lost 4 bases, with 14 bases between them. In DNA form, the CDR3 reads TGTGCCAGCAGCTTAGGTAGAAGCAGGGCAAATCAGCCCCAGCATTTT. Protein product: CASSLGRSRANQPQHF.

The rearrangement joins TRBV19 to TRBJ1-3, with 7 nucleotides matching TRBD1. CDR3 size: 14 residues. Per the germline V gene, CDR1 is LNHDA and CDR2 is SQIVND (reference sequence). With 7 bases clipped from V and 4 bases from J, the junction kept 7 bases outside the gene matches. The CDR3 loop reads CASNPQGKGNTIYF. As DNA, the CDR3 is TGTGCCAGTAACCCACAGGGGAAAGGAAACACCATATATTTT.

The chain employs TRBV19 and TRBJ1-5, with TRBD1 matching over 7 bases. The CDR3 sequence is 15 residues long. The ends lost 5 bases at V and 5 bases at J; junction bases unmatched: 9. The germline gives CDR1 LNHDA, CDR2 SQIVND (reference sequence). The CDR3 DNA follows: TGTGCCAGTAGTGGGCAGGGGGTAGGTGATCAGCCCCAGCATTTT. It translates to CASSGQGVGDQPQHF. The entire variable domain, with the rest obtained from reference TRBV19 and TRBJ1-5, is as follows: DGGITQSPKYLFRKEGQNVTLSCEQNLNHDAMYWYRQDPGQGLRLIYYSQIVNDFQKGDIAEGYSVSREKKESFPLTVTSAQKNPTAFYLCASSGQGVGDQPQHFGDGTRLSIL.

The J gene is TRBJ2-7, the V gene TRBV5-6; D not resolved. The CDR3 contains 16 residues. Per germline, CDR1 SGHDT and CDR2 YYEEEE. V lost 4 bases to trimming and J lost 5 bases, with 22 bases between them. DNA for the CDR3: TGTGCCAGCAGCCGGTGGTGGGCAGGTCCCGGCAACGAGCAGTACTTC. Amino acid sequence: CASSRWWAGPGNEQYF.

J is TRBJ2-7 and V is TRBV7-9; possible D gene TRBD2, 6 bases. The germline V gene encodes CDR1 SEHNR and CDR2 FQNEAQ (reference sequence). This CDR3 region has 14 residues. Deletions cut 5 bases from V and 4 bases from J, with 15 bases between. DNA for the CDR3: TGTGCCAGCAGCCGCGGGGCGGCCGGTTACGAGCAGTACTTC. Amino acids: CASSRGAAGYEQYF.

The J gene is TRBJ1-4, the V gene TRBV6-5, with D maybe TRBD1 (5 bases). From germline, CDR1 is MNHEY and CDR2 SVGAGI. The CDR3 runs 14 residues. Trimming removed 0 bases at V and 5 bases at J, with 7 bases between. The CDR3 here is CASSYSRVNEKLFF. Here the CDR3 DNA reads TGTGCCAGCAGTTACTCCAGGGTCAATGAAAAACTGTTTTTT.

For the CDR3, the DNA is TGTGCCTGGAGCGAAACAACCAACTATGGCTACACCTTC. Translation gives CAWSETTNYGYTF. J is TRBJ1-2 and V is TRBV30; D unclear. The germline V gene encodes CDR1 GTSNPN and CDR2 SVGIG (reference sequence). CDR3 length equals 13 residues. The ends were cut back, 3 bases at V and 2 bases at J, with 10 bases in the middle. The full variable domain, completed using reference TRBV30 and TRBJ1-2, is SQTIHQWPATLVQPVGSPLSLECTVEGTSNPNLYWYRQAAGRGLQLLFYSVGIGQISSEVPQNLSASRPQDRQFILSSKKLLLSDSGFYLCAWSETTNYGYTFGSGTRLTVV.

This chain links TRBV11-3 with TRBJ1-6; no firm D call. The germline gives CDR1 SGHNT, CDR2 YENEEA. V lost 5 bases to trimming and J lost 7 bases, with 9 bases between them. The CDR3 has 13 amino acids. The CDR3 here is CASSAAQNSPLHF. The CDR3 nucleotides are TGTGCCAGCAGCGCCGCACAGAATTCACCCCTCCACTTT.

This chain links TRBV7-3 with TRBJ2-1; possibly TRBD2 for D (6 bases). Per germline, CDR1 SGHTA and CDR2 FQGTGA. The CDR3 totals 19 residues. Deletions cut 2 bases from V and 8 bases from J, with 28 bases between. In DNA, the CDR3 is TGTGCCAGCAGCTTAGTGGGGAGGCCTCCGTGGGAGTCGCTTGATGAGCAGTTCTTC. It is translated as CASSLVGRPPWESLDEQFF.

This clone was detected once. V is TRBV28 and J is TRBJ1-5; 7 positions match TRBD1. Germline V gene data show CDR1 as MDHEN and CDR2 as SYDVKM. Trimming took 6 bases from V and 7 from J; bases not matched to a gene: 9. CDR3 length: 14 amino acids. The CDR3 protein is CASSHRGASQPQHF. DNA for the CDR3: TGTGCCAGCAGCCACAGGGGTGCAAGCCAGCCCCAGCATTTT.

The CDR3 DNA reads as TGTGCCAGCAATCCTGCAGTGGGGGACAGGGTCAATGAGCAGTTCTTC. It translates to CASNPAVGDRVNEQFF. The chain combines TRBV5-4 with TRBJ2-1; 9 bases match TRBD1. V dropped 6 bases and J dropped 6; count of bases not matched to a gene: 13. The CDR3 runs 16 residues. Germline lookup yields CDR1 SGHNT and CDR2 YYREEE (reference sequence).

CDR3: CASAQGNEANSPLHF. CDR3 sequence (DNA): TGTGCCAGCGCTCAGGGTAATGAGGCGAATTCACCCCTCCACTTT. The rearrangement uses TRBV11-2 and TRBJ1-6; the D gene is possibly TRBD1 (5 bases). Germline V CDR1 and CDR2: SGHAT, FQNNGV. The CDR3 totals 15 residues. The germline V and J ends were trimmed by 8 bases and 7 bases, with 18 bases remaining between them.

This chain joins TRBV6-5 and TRBJ2-2; 12 bases are a match to TRBD2. CDR3 length equals 16 residues. CDR1 MNHEY and CDR2 SVGAGI come from the germline V gene. The V segment lost 4 bases and the J segment 1 base; nucleotides outside the gene matches: 1. In DNA form, the CDR3 reads TGTGCCAGCAGTTCGACTAGCGGGGGGAACACCGGGGAGCTGTTTTTT. It encodes CASSSTSGGNTGELFF.

The V call is TRBV5-8, the J call TRBJ1-5; D not certain. Trimming cost V 0 bases and J 3 bases, with 7 bases left between them. This CDR3 has 14 residues. Germline V gives CDR1 SGHTS, CDR2 YDEGEE. The CDR3 here is CASSLGRLNQPQHF. The CDR3 DNA follows: TGTGCCAGCAGCTTGGGAAGACTCAATCAGCCCCAGCATTTT.

The sample holds one count of this clone. V usage is TRBV30 and J usage is TRBJ1-5; 9 bases agree with TRBD1. The germline gives CDR1 GTSNPN, CDR2 SVGIG (reference sequence). Trimming cost V 3 bases and J 1 base; bases outside gene matches: 4. This CDR3 spans 15 amino acids. The CDR3 bases are TGTGCCTGGAGGGACAGGGGTAAGAGCAATCAGCCCCAGCATTTT. Its translation is CAWRDRGKSNQPQHF. Filled out from reference TRBV30 and TRBJ1-5, the complete variable domain reads SQTIHQWPATLVQPVGSPLSLECTVEGTSNPNLYWYRQAAGRGLQLLFYSVGIGQISSEVPQNLSASRPQDRQFILSSKKLLLSDSGFYLCAWRDRGKSNQPQHFGDGTRLSIL.

This rearrangement joins TRBV11-2 to TRBJ2-3, with TRBD1 as a possible D gene (5 bases). This CDR3 is 16 amino acids long. V was trimmed by 5 bases and J by 0 bases, leaving 15 bases between them. The germline V gene encodes CDR1 SGHAT and CDR2 FQNNGV. For the CDR3, the DNA is TGTGCCAGCAGCCGCCTCAGGGCCTCTAGCACAGATACGCAGTATTTT. Amino acid sequence: CASSRLRASSTDTQYF. The entire variable domain, with the rest obtained from reference TRBV11-2 and TRBJ2-3, is as follows: EAGVAQSPRYKIIEKRQSVAFWCNPISGHATLYWYQQILGQGPKLLIQFQNNGVVDDSQLPKDRFSAERLKGVDSTLKIQPAKLEDSAVYLCASSRLRASSTDTQYFGPGTRLTVL.

The chain couples TRBV5-1 to TRBJ1-1, with TRBD1 matching 11 bases. Germline V gene sequence: CDR1 SGHRS, CDR2 YFSETQ. The CDR3 is 14 amino acids. J was trimmed by 5 bases and V by 4 bases; bases with no gene match: 4. The CDR3 loop reads CASSGGTGGTEAFF. The CDR3 DNA is TGCGCCAGCAGCGGCGGGACAGGGGGGACTGAAGCTTTCTTT.

The rearrangement uses TRBV11-1 and TRBJ1-4; 8 bases are shared with TRBD1. The CDR3 runs to 14 residues. The germline V gene has CDR1 SGHAT and CDR2 FQDESV (reference sequence). With 6 bases clipped from V and 6 bases from J, the junction kept 6 bases outside the gene matches. The CDR3 spells CASSTGTGDEKLFF. The CDR3 DNA sequence: TGTGCCAGCAGTACCGGGACAGGAGATGAAAAACTGTTTTTT.

The V gene is TRBV6-5, the J gene TRBJ1-1; 8 nucleotides line up with TRBD1. V was clipped by 7 bases and J by 2 bases; unmatched bases: 6. Germline CDR1 is MNHEY and CDR2 is SVGAGI. The CDR3 contains 14 residues. CDR3 nucleotide sequence: TGTGCCAGCACTATGACAGGGGTTAACACTGAAGCTTTCTTT. Amino acid sequence: CASTMTGVNTEAFF.

The rearrangement links TRBV6-5 to TRBJ1-4, with TRBD1 identical over 8 bases. Germline CDR1 and CDR2: MNHEY and SVGAGI. The CDR3 spans 14 residues. Trimming took 6 bases from V and 5 from J; bases not matched to a gene: 5. The CDR3 sequence is CASRGQGKNEKLFF. The DNA for the CDR3 is TGTGCCAGCAGAGGACAGGGCAAAAATGAAAAACTGTTTTTT.

The chain links TRBV4-1 to TRBJ2-1; 10 nucleotides match TRBD1. The trim removed 6 bases at V and 2 bases at J, leaving 7 bases unmatched. CDR1 and CDR2 (germline): MGHRA, YSYEKL. This CDR3 is built from 16 residues. The CDR3 DNA follows: TGCGCCAGCAGACAGACAGGGGGCACCCCCTACAATGAGCAGTTCTTC. This sequence encodes CASRQTGGTPYNEQFF.

This clone was seen just once. V gene TRBV10-3 combines with J gene TRBJ1-1; perhaps TRBD1 as D (5 bases). V was cut by 10 bases and J by 6 bases, with 9 bases left in between. CDR3 length equals 10 residues. The V gene's germline CDR1 is ENHRY and CDR2 SYGVKD. CDR3 in DNA: TGTGCCACCGGGGGGGCTGAAGCTTTCTTT. This codes for CATGGAEAFF.

The V call is TRBV5-1, the J call TRBJ1-1; D might be TRBD1 (6 bases). The CDR3 is 14 amino acids. The V gene's germline CDR1 is SGHRS and CDR2 YFSETQ. V was clipped by 1 base and J by 3 bases, with 10 bases between them. DNA for the CDR3: TGCGCCAGCAGCTTGTGGGACACCGACACTGAAGCTTTCTTT. Translation gives CASSLWDTDTEAFF.

The gene calls are TRBV14 and TRBJ1-5; TRBD1 aligns across 10 bases. The CDR3 has 16 amino acids. Germline V lookup: CDR1 SGHDN, CDR2 FVKESK. The J segment lost 1 base and the V segment lost 5 bases, leaving 5 bases of the junction unmatched. For the CDR3, the DNA is TGTGCCAGCAGCATAGGGACAGGGGTGAGCAATCAGCCCCAGCATTTT. Its protein is CASSIGTGVSNQPQHF.

The V and J genes are TRBV4-1 and TRBJ2-1; 10 nucleotides align to TRBD1. CDR1 and CDR2 from the germline V gene are MGHRA and YSYEKL. This CDR3 is 15 amino acids long. With 6 bases clipped from V and 4 bases from J, the junction kept 6 bases outside the gene matches. CDR3 nucleotide sequence: TGCGCCAGCAGTCGCGACAGGGGGCCTTACAATGAGCAGTTCTTC. Translation gives CASSRDRGPYNEQFF.

This rearrangement joins TRBV12-3 or TRBV12-4 to TRBJ1-1, with D perhaps TRBD1 (6 bases). The CDR3 loop spans 13 amino acids. V was clipped by 5 bases and J by 4 bases, with 11 bases between them. The CDR3 coding sequence is TGTGCCAGCAGTACACAGGGATTCACTGAAGCTTTCTTT. This encodes CASSTQGFTEAFF.